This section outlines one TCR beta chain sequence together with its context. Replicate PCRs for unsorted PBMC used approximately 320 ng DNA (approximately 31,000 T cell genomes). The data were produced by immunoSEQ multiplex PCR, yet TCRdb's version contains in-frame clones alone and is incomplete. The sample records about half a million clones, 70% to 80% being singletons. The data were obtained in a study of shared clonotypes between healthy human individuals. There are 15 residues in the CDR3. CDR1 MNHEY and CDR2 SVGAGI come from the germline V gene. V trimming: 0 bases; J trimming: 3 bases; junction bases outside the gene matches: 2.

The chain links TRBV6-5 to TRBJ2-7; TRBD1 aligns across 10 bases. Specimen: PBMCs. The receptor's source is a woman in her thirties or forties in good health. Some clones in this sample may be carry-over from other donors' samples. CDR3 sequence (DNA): TGTGCCAGCAGTTACTCGGGACAGGGGTACTACGAGCAGTACTTC. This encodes CASSYSGQGYYEQYF.